This T cell receptor (beta chain) was sequenced for a study of T-cell reconstitution after alpha-beta-depleted transplantation in children. Judged by abundance, this clonotype is medium-sized (0.01 to 0.1%). The antigen remains unidentified. Whole-study results and caveats: When one year had passed after transplant, most T-cell counts and diversity came from newly produced T cells. Surviving recipient T cells and thymic progenitors produced the high day-60 TCRbeta diversity seen in some patients. Reported findings indicate that, about two months after transplant, alpha-beta T cells came from several hundred expanded clones, which were derived from non-depleted graft cells.

Preparing the TCRbeta library involved the use of unique molecular identifiers. TCRdb used MiXCR to reprocess the PCR reads, holding one entry per CDR3 protein. The table shows roughly 100,000 distinct CDR3 sequences, with around 6% occurring only once. This sequence originates from a female patient between 2 and 15 years old who had a stem cell transplant for Fanconi anemia, so the T cells may come from the graft donor. Here the sequenced sample was PBMCs, mostly from graft donor cells, taken 60 days after TCRalphabeta/CD19-depleted stem cell transplant.

The CDR3 DNA reads as TGTGCCAGCAGTTTCCAGAACTACGAGCAGTACTTC. It codes for CASSFQNYEQYF. The rearrangement links TRBV28 to TRBJ2-7; no reliable D call. The CDR3 has 12 residues. Germline assignment: CDR1 MDHEN and CDR2 SYDVKM. The germline V and J ends were trimmed by 3 bases and 3 bases, with 6 bases remaining between them.